This T cell receptor (beta chain) is drawn from a study of blood T cells in healthy people across ages. About the research overall: About one barcoded beta molecule per two T cells was captured by template switching. Whole-study findings and limits: Donors of long life had a larger count of naive CD4+ cells and greater diversity than aged donors.

Next came a second PCR, run for 7 to 11 cycles, which used a sample-barcoded 5' primer along with a J-beta primer mix. Each cDNA molecule was tagged by a template-switch adaptor with 12 random nucleotides. TCRdb fed the 5' RACE reads into MiXCR, producing one record per CDR3 protein. In the table there are over 1,500,000 distinct CDR3 sequences, around 40% of which are singletons. This clonotype was found a few times. Its antigen is unidentified. V trimming: 5 bases; J trimming: 0 bases; junction bases outside the gene matches: 5. CDR3 length: 15 residues. Per germline, CDR1 SGHTA and CDR2 FQGNSA. The sample consisted of blood. The chain links TRBV7-2 to TRBJ2-5, with TRBD1 matching 8 bases. This receptor was identified in a human donor in good health. The CDR3 region is CASSQGAYHQETQYF. The CDR3 DNA is TGTGCCAGCAGCCAGGGGGCCTATCACCAAGAGACCCAGTACTTC. Combining the CDR3 with reference TRBV7-2 and TRBJ2-5 gives the whole variable domain GAGVSQSPSNKVTEKGKDVELRCDPISGHTALYWYRQSLGQGLEFLIYFQGNSAPDKSGLPSDRFSAERTGGSVSTLTIQRTQQEDSAVYLCASSQGAYHQETQYFGPGTRLLVL.